The rows below give T cell receptor beta chains drawn from one sample of a study of cytomegalovirus exposure and HLA in healthy donors. TCRdb's table, derived via immunoSEQ multiplex PCR, lists solely in-frame clones and lacks some. In the table there are about 94,000 clones, about three fifths of which are singletons. Sequencing was performed on PBMCs. Every receptor here comes from a man between 25 and 39 years old in good health and CMV-seronegative. Each CDR3 is given with its conserved first and last residue. A D gene is named only where the DNA matches it firmly. The listing skips clone size in some rows; elsewhere it reads once, few, many or a size class.

D: TRBD2
J: TRBJ2-1
V: TRBV19
size: NA
DNA: TGTGCCAGTAGTATAGATCCGAGGACTAGCTTCAATGAGCAGTTCTTC
CDR3: CASSIDPRTSFNEQFF

D: NA
J: TRBJ1-4
V: TRBV7-6
size: NA
DNA: TGTGCCAGCAGCTTTAGTAGGGAGGGTGAAAAACTGTTTTTT
CDR3: CASSFSREGEKLFF

D: NA
J: TRBJ2-5
V: TRBV7-8
size: NA
DNA: TGTGCCAGCAGTAAGGGAGCCCAAGCCCCCAGAGAGACCCAGTACTTC
CDR3: CASSKGAQAPRETQYF

D: NA
J: TRBJ1-2
V: TRBV14
size: once
DNA: TGTGCCAGCAGCCAAGAGGTCGCCAGCGCGCGTGGCTACACCTTC
CDR3: CASSQEVASARGYTF

D: NA
J: TRBJ2-3
V: TRBV6-1
size: NA
DNA: TGTGCCAGCAGTGAAGGCCTAATACGCACAGATACGCAGTATTTT
CDR3: CASSEGLIRTDTQYF

D: TRBD1
J: TRBJ1-1
V: TRBV9
size: NA
DNA: TGTGCCAGCAGCGAAATCGGGACAGGGCCTTCTGAAGCTTTCTTT
CDR3: CASSEIGTGPSEAFF

D: NA
J: TRBJ2-7
V: TRBV25-1
size: NA
DNA: TGTGCCAGCAGTGACCTCCGGACAGCCTCCTCCTACGAGCAGTACTTC
CDR3: CASSDLRTASSYEQYF

D: NA
J: TRBJ1-5
V: TRBV6-4
size: NA
DNA: TGTGCCAGCAACAAGGCCCAGACAGAGAGTTTTGGCGGCAATCAGCCCCAGCATTTT
CDR3: CASNKAQTESFGGNQPQHF

D: NA
J: TRBJ2-5
V: TRBV5-1
size: once
DNA: TGCGCCAGCAGAATAGTTCTTGTCGAGACCCAGTACTTC
CDR3: CASRIVLVETQYF

D: NA
J: TRBJ2-5
V: TRBV28
size: NA
DNA: TGTGCCACATCCGGGACTTTGAAAGAGACCCAGTACTTC
CDR3: CATSGTLKETQYF

D: TRBD2
J: TRBJ2-5
V: TRBV19
size: NA
DNA: TGTGCCAGTAATAATCTAGCGGGAAGGGGGGAGACCCAGTACTTC
CDR3: CASNNLAGRGETQYF

D: TRBD1
J: TRBJ1-2
V: TRBV19
size: NA
DNA: TGTGCCAGTAGTATCCCCTCCGTGGGACAGATTAGCGATGGCTACACCTTC
CDR3: CASSIPSVGQISDGYTF

D: TRBD1
J: TRBJ1-2
V: TRBV2
size: few
DNA: TGTGCCACAACAGGGGGTGACTATGGCTACACCTTC
CDR3: CATTGGDYGYTF

D: TRBD2
J: TRBJ2-7
V: TRBV28
size: NA
DNA: TGTGCCACCCTAGCGGGAAGAGCCTACGAGCAGTACTTC
CDR3: CATLAGRAYEQYF

D: NA
J: TRBJ1-6
V: TRBV2
size: few
DNA: TGTGCCAGCAGTGAAACCCACCGGGGTAATTCACCCCTCCACTTT
CDR3: CASSETHRGNSPLHF

D: NA
J: TRBJ2-2
V: TRBV9
size: NA
DNA: TGTGCCAGCAGCGTAGGAAAGGGGCACGGGGAGCTGTTTTTT
CDR3: CASSVGKGHGELFF

D: NA
J: TRBJ2-3
V: TRBV4-3
size: NA
DNA: TGCGCCAGCAGCCAAGAAGGAGGGCGCACAGATACGCAGTATTTT
CDR3: CASSQEGGRTDTQYF

D: TRBD2
J: TRBJ2-1
V: TRBV6-1
size: NA
DNA: TGTGCCAGCAGTGAAGGGACTAGCGGGGGAGATGAGCAGTTCTTC
CDR3: CASSEGTSGGDEQFF

D: NA
J: TRBJ1-1
V: TRBV18
size: NA
DNA: TGTGCCAGCTCACCACCTGGCAGGGGCTACGTGGCTTTCTTT
CDR3: CASSPPGRGYVAFF

D: NA
J: TRBJ2-3
V: TRBV27
size: NA
DNA: TGTGCCAGCAGTCCCTGGGGAGCTAGCACAGATACGCAGTATTTT
CDR3: CASSPWGASTDTQYF

D: NA
J: TRBJ2-1
V: TRBV7-3
size: NA
DNA: TGTGCCAGCAGCGTAGACAGAAATGAGCAGTTCTTC
CDR3: CASSVDRNEQFF

D: NA
J: TRBJ2-1
V: TRBV14
size: few
DNA: TGTGCCAGCAGCCAATACTCCCTGGTTGAGCAGTTCTTC
CDR3: CASSQYSLVEQFF

D: NA
J: TRBJ1-2
V: TRBV7-9
size: NA
DNA: TGTGCCAGCAGCACCCCAGGGGTAGCTAACTATGGCTACACCTTC
CDR3: CASSTPGVANYGYTF

D: NA
J: TRBJ2-7
V: TRBV30
size: few
DNA: TGTGCCTGGAGTTACTCAGGGGGAGGCTACGAGCAGTACTTC
CDR3: CAWSYSGGGYEQYF

D: NA
J: TRBJ2-7
V: TRBV7-2
size: NA
DNA: TGTGCCAGCAGCTTAGTGTCGGGGATGTTCTACGAGCAGTACTTC
CDR3: CASSLVSGMFYEQYF

D: NA
J: TRBJ2-2
V: TRBV7-3
size: NA
DNA: TGTGCCTCGGGGAAGACCGGGGAGCTGTTTTTT
CDR3: CASGKTGELFF

D: NA
J: TRBJ1-5
V: TRBV7-8
size: NA
DNA: TGTGCCAGCAGCTTAGACGGGGGGAGCAATCAGCCCCAGCATTTT
CDR3: CASSLDGGSNQPQHF

D: NA
J: TRBJ1-1
V: TRBV28
size: NA
DNA: TGTGCCAGCAGTTCTAGGTTGTCCGGGATGGACACTGAAGCTTTCTTT
CDR3: CASSSRLSGMDTEAFF

D: NA
J: TRBJ1-4
V: TRBV27
size: few
DNA: TGTGCCAGCAGAGAGAGGGATGAAAAACTGTTTTTT
CDR3: CASRERDEKLFF

D: NA
J: TRBJ1-3
V: TRBV9
size: NA
DNA: TGTGCCAGCAGCCCGATCGACGGGGACTCTGGAAACACCATATATTTT
CDR3: CASSPIDGDSGNTIYF

D: TRBD1
J: TRBJ1-1
V: TRBV10-3
size: NA
DNA: TGTGCCATCAGTGGGGAGACAGGGTATGACACTGAAGCTTTCTTT
CDR3: CAISGETGYDTEAFF

D: NA
J: TRBJ1-2
V: TRBV28
size: once
DNA: TGTGCCAGCAGTTTCCTCAGCTATGGCTACACCTTC
CDR3: CASSFLSYGYTF

D: NA
J: TRBJ2-4
V: TRBV5-5
size: NA
DNA: TGTGCCAGCAGCTTGGGGGGCGCCCGGAACATTCAGTACTTC
CDR3: CASSLGGARNIQYF

D: NA
J: TRBJ2-7
V: TRBV19
size: NA
DNA: TGTGCCAGTAGTATAGGGGACATTTCCTACGAGCAGTACTTC
CDR3: CASSIGDISYEQYF

D: TRBD1
J: TRBJ2-2
V: TRBV7-3
size: NA
DNA: TGTGCCAGCAGCGACAGGGGTGGCACCGGGGAGCTGTTTTTT
CDR3: CASSDRGGTGELFF

D: NA
J: TRBJ2-7
V: TRBV20-1
size: NA
DNA: TGCAGTGCTGGCAGGGGCGAGCAGTACTTC
CDR3: CSAGRGEQYF

D: NA
J: TRBJ2-2
V: TRBV10-2
size: few
DNA: TGCGCCAGCAGGGCGCAGGCACCGAACACCGGGGAGCTGTTTTTT
CDR3: CASRAQAPNTGELFF

D: NA
J: TRBJ1-1
V: TRBV28
size: NA
DNA: TGTGCCAGCAGTTTGCGGGGGGAAGGGAACACTGAAGCTTTCTTT
CDR3: CASSLRGEGNTEAFF

D: TRBD2
J: TRBJ2-5
V: TRBV5-4
size: NA
DNA: TGTGCCAGCAGCTCCACTAGCGAATCGGAGCAGTACTTC
CDR3: CASSSTSESEQYF

D: TRBD1
J: TRBJ2-2
V: TRBV27
size: NA
DNA: TGTGCCAGCAGCTCCCCCCGGGACAGGGCAAGGGAGCTGTTTTTT
CDR3: CASSSPRDRARELFF

D: TRBD1
J: TRBJ2-3
V: TRBV12-5
size: few
DNA: TGTGCTAGTGGCCTGGGACAGGGGGATACAGATACGCAGTATTTT
CDR3: CASGLGQGDTDTQYF

D: TRBD1
J: TRBJ1-2
V: TRBV6-1
size: once
DNA: TGTGCCAGCGCTAAGGGACAGGGCGAGGGGTATGGCTACACCTTC
CDR3: CASAKGQGEGYGYTF

D: NA
J: TRBJ2-7
V: TRBV4-2
size: NA
DNA: TGTGCCAGCAGCCAAGAAGTGGGAGGCTGGGCCGAGCAGTACTTC
CDR3: CASSQEVGGWAEQYF

D: NA
J: TRBJ1-2
V: TRBV4-3
size: NA
DNA: TGCGCCAGCAGCCAAGATTTCAGGGTTGCCTCCGGCTACACCTTC
CDR3: CASSQDFRVASGYTF

D: TRBD2
J: TRBJ2-2
V: TRBV11-3
size: NA
DNA: TGTGCCAGCGCCCCGACTAGCGGACACACCGGGGAGCTGTTTTTT
CDR3: CASAPTSGHTGELFF

D: TRBD2
J: TRBJ2-3
V: TRBV4-1
size: NA
DNA: TGCGCCAGCAGCCAAACTAGCGGACTTTGGGGAGATACGCAGTATTTT
CDR3: CASSQTSGLWGDTQYF

D: NA
J: TRBJ1-2
V: TRBV28
size: NA
DNA: TGTGCCAGCAACCGGGTACGGAGGGGTGGCTACACCTTC
CDR3: CASNRVRRGGYTF

D: TRBD1
J: TRBJ2-7
V: TRBV2
size: NA
DNA: TGTGCCAGCAGTGGGACAGGGAACTACGAGCAGTACTTC
CDR3: CASSGTGNYEQYF